Listed below are T cell receptor beta chains from one sample, sequenced in a study of cytomegalovirus exposure and HLA in healthy donors. The protocol was immunoSEQ multiplex PCR, while the TCRdb copy is restricted to in-frame clones and leaves out a portion. Recorded for this sample: roughly 120,000 clones. The sequencing sample was made of PBMCs. These receptor sequences come from a man aged 35 to 55 in good health and CMV-seropositive. CDR3s leave out the opening cysteine and the closing phenylalanine or tryptophan.

v_call	j_call	cdr3_aa
TRBV20-1	TRBJ2-2	GGGDTGELF
TRBV7-3	TRBJ2-2	ASSLTGQSPLNTGELF
TRBV11-2	TRBJ2-2	ASTRGQGAGGELF
TRBV15	TRBJ1-5	ATSSRGYDQPQH
TRBV9	TRBJ2-1	ASSVWGSGGSIPEQF
TRBV21-1	TRBJ1-4	ASIQRKGADEKLF
TRBV7-9	TRBJ2-5	ASSLVAGVDETQY
TRBV28	TRBJ2-3	ASSPWTGSTDTQY
TRBV10-2	TRBJ2-7	ATRLRASGTPLVSYEQY
TRBV6-1	TRBJ1-2	ASSDSGPKYGYT
TRBV4-2	TRBJ2-7	ASSHSGRGLSYEQY
TRBV19	TRBJ1-4	ASIGVLNEKLF
TRBV7-3	TRBJ2-2	ASSRQSSGELF
TRBV2	TRBJ2-3	ASNGQGTDTQY
TRBV10-2	TRBJ2-7	ASSRTGADIYEQY
TRBV6-1	TRBJ2-7	ASGVTGEAYEQY
TRBV7-9	TRBJ2-3	ASSTRTGGVTDTQY
TRBV7-2	TRBJ2-2	ASSLAFRGELF
TRBV7-2	TRBJ2-1	ASSLVGTGEFNEQF
TRBV28	TRBJ1-5	ASSFPGNQPQH
TRBV28	TRBJ2-4	ASSIGPGKNIQY